This TCR beta chain was captured in a study of early T cells in non-severe SARS-CoV-2 infection. Study overall: It was bulk RNA from unsorted whole blood that was sequenced, and the chains were unpaired.

Findings and caveats of the study: CD4 and private specificities were missed by VDJdb matching, which favored anti-spike CD8 responses.

Notes on this clonotype: Its antigen is not identified.

This CDR3 is 16 amino acids long. CDR1 LNHDA and CDR2 SQIVND come from the germline V gene (reference sequence). V was clipped by 5 bases and J by 0 bases, with 11 bases between them. Attachment of unique molecular identifiers to individual cDNA molecules was performed. TCRdb re-derived calls from the 5' RACE reads in MiXCR, one entry per CDR3 protein. The sample includes roughly 75,000 distinct CDR3 sequences, roughly 16% of them seen just once. The receptor was isolated from an adult who was a healthcare worker with PCR-confirmed SARS-CoV-2 infection or an uninfected control (not recorded which). The sample taken for sequencing was whole blood. This sequence joins TRBV19 and TRBJ2-6; D gene ambiguous. The CDR3 sequence is CASSSPRSSGANVLTF. DNA of the CDR3: TGTGCCAGTAGTTCACCTAGGAGCTCTGGGGCCAACGTCCTGACTTTC.